This T cell receptor (beta chain) was found in a study of type 1 regulatory T cells. Study-level background: An in vitro protocol generated T-allo10, a Tr1-enriched, alloantigen-specific CD4 T cell product.

MiXCR was run by TCRdb on the reads, yielding one entry per CDR3 protein. The sample lists about 5,800 distinct CDR3 sequences, under 35% seen once, with about 8.3% in the top ten. CDR1 and CDR2 from the germline V gene are KGHSH and LQKENI. The CDR3 runs to 13 residues. Between the trimmed V and J ends, which lost 2 bases and 1 base, there was a span of 5 bases. This clonotype was counted at least ten times. Its target is not known. This TCR came from a human donor in good health. V usage is TRBV18 and J usage is TRBJ2-5; tentative D call: TRBD1 (5 bases). The sequencing sample was made of cultured T cells, either the whole culture or a sorted T cell fraction (not recorded which). The sample's subset: Tr1-enriched cell product generated in vitro against host alloantigens. The CDR3 DNA sequence: TGTGCCAGCTCACCAAGGGGCCAAGAGACCCAGTACTTC. Amino acid sequence: CASSPRGQETQYF.